The 29 T cell receptor beta chains listed next were all sequenced from one sample in a study of cytomegalovirus exposure and HLA in healthy donors. The PCR employed 60 Vbeta primers together with 13 Jbeta primers. Clones were read by immunoSEQ multiplex PCR, and TCRdb kept only the in-frame ones, dropping some. The table lists approximately 180,000 clones, around 81% of them singletons. Sequencing used PBMCs. All receptors derive from a man aged 18 to 29 in good health and CMV-seronegative.

The V call is TRBV29-1, the J call TRBJ1-2, with unresolved D. This CDR3 comprises 12 residues. Germline V gene sequence: CDR1 SQVTM, CDR2 ANQGSEA. V was pared by 7 bases and J by 0 bases, with 9 bases between. DNA of the CDR3: TGCAGCGACGGAGGGACTAACTATGGCTACACCTTC. Protein sequence: CSDGGTNYGYTF.

The rearrangement uses TRBV6-5 and TRBJ2-1; possible D gene TRBD2, 6 bases. The germline V gene encodes CDR1 MNHEY and CDR2 SVGAGI. V was shortened by 7 bases and J by 5 bases, with 15 bases between the two germline ends. The CDR3 is made up of 14 amino acids. CDR3 nucleotide sequence: TGTGCCAGCACTCGGGGGTCCCCCAACAATGAGCAGTTCTTC. Protein sequence: CASTRGSPNNEQFF.

The chain joins TRBV18 to TRBJ1-3, with D possibly being TRBD1 (5 bases). Germline CDR1 and CDR2: KGHSH and LQKENI. The V and J ends lost 2 bases and 1 base respectively, with 12 bases between them. The CDR3 runs to 16 residues. DNA of the CDR3: TGTGCCAGCTCACCAGGAGTAGGGGATTCTGGAAACACCATATATTTT. It is translated as CASSPGVGDSGNTIYF.

This clone came up a few times. This chain joins TRBV4-3 and TRBJ2-7, with 8 bases aligning to TRBD2. CDR3 length: 18 residues. Looked up from germline, CDR1 is LGHNA and CDR2 is YSLEER. The trim removed 1 base at V and 2 bases at J, leaving 13 bases unmatched. In DNA, the CDR3 is TGCGCCAGCAGCCAAGGAAGGGTGCTAGCGGGCCTAACCTACGAGCAGTACTTC. Encoded protein: CASSQGRVLAGLTYEQYF.

The chain couples TRBV11-2 to TRBJ2-3; maybe TRBD1 (5 bases). Germline values: CDR1 SGHAT, CDR2 FQNNGV. Trimming removed 1 base at V and 5 bases at J, with 13 bases between. This CDR3 has 15 residues. CDR3 bases: TGTGCCAGCAGCTTAGTTCCGTCAGGGCGAGATACGCAGTATTTT. It translates to CASSLVPSGRDTQYF.

A word on this clone: The germline gene is not matched at one end of the junction; a read error may be the cause. The chain recombines TRBV6-1 with TRBJ1-2; D remains ambiguous. CDR3 length: 13 amino acids. CDR1 is MNHNS, CDR2 SASEGT, per germline. The CDR3 DNA sequence: TGTGCCAGCAGTGAATCGTCTAAGTATGGCTACACCTTC. This encodes CASSESSKYGYTF.

This chain joins TRBV6-1 and TRBJ2-3; TRBD2 matches at 7 bases. Germline CDR1 is MNHNS and CDR2 is SASEGT. CDR3 length: 17 amino acids. V was pared by 2 bases and J by 2 bases, with 10 bases of the junction left unmatched. The CDR3 is CASSELGGGGFTDTQYF. CDR3 DNA: TGTGCCAGCAGTGAATTGGGTGGGGGGGGGTTCACAGATACGCAGTATTTT.

The chain couples TRBV5-5 to TRBJ1-5; D is uncertain. The V end was cut by 3 bases, the J end by 3 bases, with 7 bases between. The CDR3 contains 13 residues. In germline, CDR1 is SGHKS, CDR2 YYEKEE (reference sequence). Written as DNA, the CDR3 is TGTGCCAGCAGCTGGGAGCCCAATCAGCCCCAGCATTTT. Amino acid sequence: CASSWEPNQPQHF.

The chain combines TRBV6-5 with TRBJ1-1, with 8 bases matching TRBD1. V shed 5 bases and J 4 bases; nucleotides not matched to a gene: 6. CDR3 length: 14 amino acids. The germline CDR1 and CDR2 sequences are MNHEY and SVGAGI. CDR3 sequence: CASSINRGTTEAFF. In DNA, the CDR3 is TGTGCCAGCAGTATAAACAGGGGGACCACTGAAGCTTTCTTT.

This chain links TRBV28 with TRBJ1-3, with D unclear. This CDR3 contains 15 residues. Germline V CDR1 and CDR2: MDHEN, SYDVKM. V dropped 10 bases and J dropped 0 bases, with 16 bases sitting between them. As DNA, the CDR3 is TGTGCCACCCTTGATGGGCCTTCCTCTGGAAACACCATATATTTT. This gives the protein CATLDGPSSGNTIYF.

The V call is TRBV27, the J call TRBJ1-3; 9 bases fit TRBD1. V trimming: 5 bases; J trimming: 2 bases; junction bases outside the gene matches: 10. Looked up from germline, CDR1 is MNHEY and CDR2 is SMNVEV (reference sequence). The CDR3 contains 17 residues. CDR3 DNA: TGTGCCAGCAGTCCGACCGGGACAGGGTATCCTGGAAACACCATATATTTT. Encoded protein: CASSPTGTGYPGNTIYF.

The V gene is TRBV5-4, the J gene TRBJ1-1; perhaps TRBD1 as D (5 bases). The germline V and J ends were trimmed by 0 bases and 1 base, with 10 bases remaining between them. The CDR3 totals 15 residues. Germline V gives CDR1 SGHNT, CDR2 YYREEE (reference sequence). The CDR3 loop is CASSLDQGKNTEAFF. The CDR3 nucleotides read TGTGCCAGCAGCTTGGACCAGGGAAAGAACACTGAAGCTTTCTTT. Full variable domain (outside the CDR3, taken from reference TRBV5-4 and TRBJ1-1): ETGVTQSPTHLIKTRGQQVTLRCSSQSGHNTVSWYQQALGQGPQFIFQYYREEENGRGNFPPRFSGLQFPNYSSELNVNALELDDSALYLCASSLDQGKNTEAFFGQGTRLTVV.

This chain uses TRBV20-1 with TRBJ1-1; D unclear. V lost 6 bases and J 4 bases, leaving 6 bases between the germline ends. CDR1 DFQATT and CDR2 SNEGSKA come from the germline V gene (reference sequence). The CDR3 sequence is 10 residues long. CDR3 sequence: CSAVRTEAFF. CDR3 DNA: TGCAGTGCCGTCCGCACTGAAGCTTTCTTT.

This chain connects TRBV5-1 to TRBJ1-2; D might be TRBD1 (5 bases). This CDR3 is 14 amino acids long. Germline CDR1 SGHRS, CDR2 YFSETQ. V gave up 3 bases and J gave up 4 bases, with 13 bases separating them. CDR3 protein: CASSWMGPSYGYTF. CDR3 sequence (DNA): TGCGCCAGCAGCTGGATGGGGCCCAGCTATGGCTACACCTTC.

This rearrangement joins TRBV7-9 to TRBJ2-5; 7 bases align to TRBD1. Germline V CDR1 and CDR2: SEHNR, FQNEAQ (reference sequence). J gave up 5 bases and V 3 bases, and 9 bases lay outside the gene matches. The length of the CDR3 is 15 residues. This chain's CDR3 is CASSFLEGGVETQYF. The CDR3 nucleotides read TGTGCCAGCAGCTTTCTCGAAGGGGGCGTGGAGACCCAGTACTTC.

The V and J genes are TRBV4-3 and TRBJ2-6; 10 bases map to TRBD2. The CDR3 consists of 17 residues. After removal of 1 base from V and 4 bases from J, the junction contained 4 bases not matched to a gene. CDR1 LGHNA and CDR2 YSLEER come from the germline V gene. CDR3 sequence (DNA): TGCGCCAGCAGCCAAGCGGGACTAGCGACAGGGGCCAACGTCCTGACTTTC. This encodes CASSQAGLATGANVLTF.

J is TRBJ2-5 and V is TRBV7-2, with 7 positions matching TRBD2. There are 13 residues in the CDR3. The germline gives CDR1 SGHTA, CDR2 FQGNSA. Trimming removed 6 bases from V and 2 bases from J; junction bases left unmatched: 3. The DNA for the CDR3 is TGTGCCAGCAGGAGCGGGACGCAAGAGACCCAGTACTTC. Amino acid sequence: CASRSGTQETQYF.

This chain links TRBV7-9 with TRBJ2-1; 12 bases agree with TRBD2. Germline lookup yields CDR1 SEHNR and CDR2 FQNEAQ (reference sequence). The V segment lost 5 bases and the J segment 14 bases; nucleotides outside the gene matches: 10. The CDR3 runs 14 residues. CDR3 in amino acids: CASSPRTSGAHEFF. Written as DNA, the CDR3 is TGTGCCAGCAGCCCCCGGACTAGCGGGGCCCATGAGTTCTTC.

The V gene is TRBV20-1, the J gene TRBJ2-5; D perhaps matches TRBD1 (6 bases). Trimming pared 7 bases from V and 4 bases from J, leaving 10 bases between. This CDR3 has 11 amino acids. Germline V gene lookup returns CDR1 DFQATT and CDR2 SNEGSKA (reference sequence). In DNA, the CDR3 is TGCAGTGTTCTCAGGGGAGAGACCCAGTACTTC. As protein: CSVLRGETQYF.

The chain joins TRBV5-6 to TRBJ2-5, with 7 nucleotides matching TRBD2. Trimming cost V 2 bases and J 2 bases; bases outside gene matches: 6. Germline V lookup: CDR1 SGHDT, CDR2 YYEEEE. The CDR3 totals 15 residues. For the CDR3, the DNA is TGTGCCAGCAGCTTAGCTAGCGGAGGACAAGAGACCCAGTACTTC. This codes for CASSLASGGQETQYF. Complete variable domain (other parts from reference TRBV5-6 and TRBJ2-5): DAGVTQSPTHLIKTRGQQVTLRCSPKSGHDTVSWYQQALGQGPQFIFQYYEEEERQRGNFPDRFSGHQFPNYSSELNVNALLLGDSALYLCASSLASGGQETQYFGPGTRLLVL.

V gene TRBV6-5 combines with J gene TRBJ2-7; 8 bases map to TRBD1. Looked up from germline, CDR1 is MNHEY and CDR2 is SVGAGI. V shed 5 bases and J 3 bases; nucleotides not matched to a gene: 9. CDR3 length equals 15 residues. In DNA, the CDR3 is TGTGCCAGCAGTCCCCGAGGACAGGGTTACTACGAGCAGTACTTC. Translation gives CASSPRGQGYYEQYF.

The J gene is TRBJ1-5, the V gene TRBV28, with 8 bases matching TRBD1. Germline V CDR1 and CDR2: MDHEN, SYDVKM. This CDR3 has 15 amino acids. Trimming cost V 4 bases and J 2 bases; bases outside gene matches: 4. The CDR3 loop is CASSSQGGGNQPQHF. CDR3 DNA sequence: TGTGCCAGCAGTTCACAGGGGGGGGGCAATCAGCCCCAGCATTTT.

There are a few counts of this clone. J is TRBJ2-4 and V is TRBV28, with a weak D call TRBD1 (6 bases). CDR1 and CDR2 (germline): MDHEN, SYDVKM. The CDR3 covers 21 residues. V was trimmed by 5 bases and J by 0 bases, leaving 29 bases between them. The CDR3 is CASSASYNGDNGYLAKNIQYF. CDR3 DNA: TGTGCCAGCAGTGCAAGCTACAACGGGGACAATGGATACCTAGCCAAAAACATTCAGTACTTC.

The chain couples TRBV7-3 to TRBJ1-2; 7 bases match TRBD1. J lost 4 bases, V lost 6 bases, and 8 bases had no gene match. CDR3 length equals 14 residues. CDR1 is SGHTA, CDR2 FQGTGA, per germline. CDR3 DNA sequence: TGTGCCAGCAGACCCGGGACAGAAATCTATGGCTACACCTTC. Translation: CASRPGTEIYGYTF.

The rearrangement links TRBV28 to TRBJ2-7, with a weak D call TRBD1 (6 bases). This CDR3 comprises 14 residues. Germline CDR1 is MDHEN and CDR2 is SYDVKM. Trimming took 4 bases from V and 2 from J, leaving 12 bases between them. CDR3 sequence (DNA): TGTGCCAGCAGTTCAACAGGGCCAACCTACGAGCAGTACTTC. Encoded protein: CASSSTGPTYEQYF.

This chain joins TRBV28 and TRBJ1-5; D is perhaps TRBD1 (6 bases). There are 16 residues in the CDR3. The V gene's germline CDR1 is MDHEN and CDR2 SYDVKM. The ends were cut back, 5 bases at V and 4 bases at J, with 18 bases in the middle. The CDR3 here is CASSEPGGRHNQPQHF. DNA of the CDR3: TGTGCCAGCAGTGAGCCGGGGGGGCGTCATAATCAGCCCCAGCATTTT.

This clone has a single count. This may be a read error: a much more frequent sequence differs by one nucleotide. The J gene is TRBJ2-5, the V gene TRBV5-4; the match to TRBD2 covers 9 bases. CDR3 length: 14 residues. Trimming cost V 9 bases and J 13 bases; bases outside gene matches: 19. Germline values: CDR1 SGHNT, CDR2 YYREEE (reference sequence). CDR3 protein: CATTDPSGAYERYF. The DNA for the CDR3 is TGTGCCACCACAGATCCTAGCGGGGCCTACGAGCGGTACTTC.

The chain combines TRBV5-6 with TRBJ1-5; D unresolved. Deletions cut 1 base from V and 6 bases from J, with 5 bases between. Germline-derived CDR1 and CDR2 are SGHDT and YYEEEE. This CDR3 is 12 amino acids long. In DNA form, the CDR3 reads TGTGCCAGCAGCTTGTCCGGTCAGCCCCAGCATTTT. Its translation: CASSLSGQPQHF.

The chain recombines TRBV4-1 with TRBJ1-2, with 10 bases fitting TRBD1. J gave up 7 bases and V 2 bases, and 13 bases lay outside the gene matches. Germline loops: CDR1 MGHRA, CDR2 YSYEKL. There are 17 residues in the CDR3. CDR3 sequence reads: CASSQTVGRDRGSGYTF. CDR3 sequence (DNA): TGCGCCAGCAGCCAAACCGTGGGCCGGGACAGGGGTAGTGGCTACACCTTC.